This is a list of T cell receptor beta chains from one sample in a study of T cell repertoires in aging, cancer and after chemotherapy. Using its own MiXCR run on the multiplex PCR reads, TCRdb lists one record per CDR3 protein. The sample includes about 3,200 distinct CDR3 sequences, less than 55% seen only once; the top ten take roughly 34%. The sequenced sample was blood. The receptors here all came from a human donor with a blood cancer. Both conserved end residues are part of each CDR3. D genes are given only for firm matches. Clone size is not always given. Where it is, it says once, few, many or a class for expanded clones.

CDR3nt	CDR3aa	d_gene	abundance	v_gene	j_gene
TGTGCCAGCTCACCCGGGGTCAAGGCCGGGGAGCTGTTTTTT	CASSPGVKAGELFF	.	.	TRBV18	TRBJ2-2
TGCGCCAGCAGCCCGCGACTAGCGGGGGCTATAGAGCAGTTCTTC	CASSPRLAGAIEQFF	TRBD2	.	TRBV5-6	TRBJ2-1
TGTGCCTGGAGTGTAGATAGCAGGGATCAGCCCCAGCATTTT	CAWSVDSRDQPQHF	.	.	TRBV30	TRBJ1-5
TGTGCCAGCAGTCGACCCGGGACTAGCGGGGGGGCAGATACGCAGTATTTT	CASSRPGTSGGADTQYF	TRBD2	.	TRBV6-5	TRBJ2-3
TGTGCCAGTAGGCCCGGAACGACGGGAAAACTGTTTTTT	CASRPGTTGKLFF	.	.	TRBV19	TRBJ1-4
TGTGCCAGCAGCTTAGAACAGCAGTACTTC	CASSLEQQYF	.	.	TRBV11-2	TRBJ2-7
TGTGCCATCAGCTATTTAGCGGGAGGGCCGTACGAGCAGTACTTC	CAISYLAGGPYEQYF	TRBD2	.	TRBV5-5	TRBJ2-7
TGTGCCAGCAGGCGGGAAAGCACAGATACGCAGTATTTT	CASRRESTDTQYF	.	few	TRBV27	TRBJ2-3
TGTGCCAGCAGCGTCACCGGGACAGGGCTCTACGAGCAGTACTTC	CASSVTGTGLYEQYF	TRBD1	.	TRBV5-4	TRBJ2-7
TGTGCCAGCAGCCCTAAACCAGGGACTGGAAACACCATATATTTT	CASSPKPGTGNTIYF	.	once	TRBV5-4	TRBJ1-3
TGTGCCAGCAGGCACAGGGTTCTTGGGGGCTACACCTTC	CASRHRVLGGYTF	.	.	TRBV5-6	TRBJ1-2
TGCAGTGCTAGAGATGACGGTTCGTTGGGATACGGCTACACCTTC	CSARDDGSLGYGYTF	.	.	TRBV20-1	TRBJ1-2
TGTGCCAGCAGATCCGGGACAGGGCCCCGGAACACCGGGGAGCTGTTTTTT	CASRSGTGPRNTGELFF	TRBD1	few	TRBV5-4	TRBJ2-2
TGTGCCAGCAGCTTACAGGGGCGGCCCTACGAGCAGTACTTC	CASSLQGRPYEQYF	TRBD1	.	TRBV5-4	TRBJ2-7
TGTGCCAGCAGCCAGACGGGACAGAACACTGAAGCTTTCTTT	CASSQTGQNTEAFF	.	.	TRBV5-5	TRBJ1-1
TGTGCCAGCCCCCCGCCCCGAGGGGATACGCAGTATTTT	CASPPPRGDTQYF	.	.	TRBV6-1	TRBJ2-3
TGCAGTGCCCTGATCGGACTTCCGAGCTCCTACAATGAGCAGTTCTTC	CSALIGLPSSYNEQFF	.	.	TRBV20-1	TRBJ2-1
TGCGCCAGCCAGGTTGGAACTGCCTCCTACAATGAGCAGTTCTTC	CASQVGTASYNEQFF	.	.	TRBV5-6	TRBJ2-1
TGCAGTGCTAGTGCCTGGACTAGCGGGAGGGCGGGGGAGCAGTACTTC	CSASAWTSGRAGEQYF	TRBD2	.	TRBV20-1	TRBJ2-7
TGTGCCAGCAACGGGGGGGCCGGGGAGCTGTTTTTT	CASNGGAGELFF	TRBD2	.	TRBV6-1	TRBJ2-2
TGTGCCAGTAGTACCAAGGGGGATGTGGTGCAGACCCAGTACTTC	CASSTKGDVVQTQYF	.	.	TRBV19	TRBJ2-5
TGTGCCAGCAGTCCGAGAATCAGGGCGGTAGAGACCCAGTACTTC	CASSPRIRAVETQYF	.	few	TRBV27	TRBJ2-5
TGCAGCGTGTTGGGACAGGGGCATGAGCAGTTCTTC	CSVLGQGHEQFF	TRBD1	large	TRBV29-1	TRBJ2-1
TGTGCCTGGAGTGTTGGACGGGTCCAGGGGAAAGATTACGAGCAGTACTTC	CAWSVGRVQGKDYEQYF	.	few	TRBV30	TRBJ2-7
TGCAGCGTTGAAGAACAGGGTGCGGATACGCAGTATTTT	CSVEEQGADTQYF	.	medium-sized	TRBV29-1	TRBJ2-3
TGTGCCAGTGGGCACAGGGGTAATCAGCCCCAGCATTTT	CASGHRGNQPQHF	TRBD1	.	TRBV19	TRBJ1-5
TGTGCCAGCATTTCTGGACTAGCGGAAGGCCGTGAGCAGTTCTTC	CASISGLAEGREQFF	TRBD2	few	TRBV27	TRBJ2-1
TGTGCCAGCAGTTTCCCCCCTCGACTAGCGGGATCGGGAAATGAGCAGTTCTTC	CASSFPPRLAGSGNEQFF	TRBD2	.	TRBV27	TRBJ2-1